The T cell receptor (beta chain) under discussion was sequenced for a study of T cells in Graves' hyperthyroidism and ophthalmopathy. Pregnant or lactating patients were excluded, as were those with uncontrolled infection or other autoimmune disease. Diagnoses were made from clinical symptoms, serum measures (thyroxine and TRAb), thyroid ultrasound and orbital computed tomography. This clonotype was counted ten times or more. The V end was cut by 3 bases, the J end by 7 bases, with 15 bases between. The germline gives CDR1 KGHDR, CDR2 SFDVKD. The CDR3 is 15 amino acids. RNA transcripts provided the source from which TCR beta CDR3 regions were amplified. First-round RT-PCR with HTBI primers amplified the TCR CDR3 region. TCRdb reanalysed the multiplex PCR reads using MiXCR and keeps one entry per CDR3 protein. Found here are around 400,000 distinct CDR3 sequences, approximately 13% of them singletons; the top ten hold 9.2%.

This chain joins TRBV24-1 and TRBJ2-1; the D gene is possibly TRBD1 (6 bases). Source material: blood. This receptor was identified in a woman aged 18-29 years with Graves' hyperthyroidism. DNA of the CDR3: TGTGCCACCAGTGATCCTACAGGGATGGATAATGAGCAGTTCTTC. This sequence encodes CATSDPTGMDNEQFF.